Below, 32 T cell receptor beta chains from the same sample are listed, as sequenced in a study of radiotherapy plus CTLA-4 blockade in lung cancer. Sequencing was performed with immunoSEQ multiplex PCR; in TCRdb, only in-frame clones are kept and a portion is missing. Altogether some 100,000 clones are present, roughly four fifths being singletons, with the ten largest covering about 15%. Sequences were derived from peripheral blood, sampled from a patient treated with radiotherapy plus ipilimumab. The receptors come from a human donor with non-small cell lung cancer that progressed on radiotherapy plus ipilimumab.

V gene TRBV5-1 combines with J gene TRBJ1-2, with D possibly being TRBD1 (5 bases). Trimming removed 5 bases at V and 6 bases at J, with 17 bases between. Germline V gene data show CDR1 as SGHRS and CDR2 as YFSETQ. This CDR3 is built from 14 residues. The chain's CDR3 is CASSGRQGIDGYTF. The CDR3 region has the DNA TGCGCCAGCAGTGGCCGTCAGGGCATTGATGGCTACACCTTC.

The V call is TRBV4-2, the J call TRBJ2-3, with 10 bases aligning to TRBD2. V trimming: 4 bases; J trimming: 0 bases; junction bases outside the gene matches: 1. The CDR3 consists of 15 residues. The germline CDR1 and CDR2 sequences are LGHNA and YNFKEQ. CDR3 coding DNA: TGTGCCAGCAGCCGAGCGGGGGGGAGCACAGATACGCAGTATTTT. Its translation: CASSRAGGSTDTQYF.

The V gene is TRBV6-5, the J gene TRBJ2-1; 10 positions agree with TRBD2. The length of the CDR3 is 16 residues. Germline CDR1 MNHEY, CDR2 SVGAGI. Trimming took 2 bases from V and 7 from J; bases not matched to a gene: 8. This CDR3 reads CASSYLSGGGGNEQFF. CDR3 nucleotide sequence: TGTGCCAGCAGTTACCTAAGCGGGGGGGGAGGGAATGAGCAGTTCTTC.

This rearrangement joins TRBV7-8 to TRBJ1-4, with D perhaps TRBD1 (5 bases). Trimming stripped 5 bases from V and 4 bases from J, with 11 bases between. Germline V lookup: CDR1 SGHVS, CDR2 FQNEAQ. This CDR3 has 14 amino acids. In DNA, the CDR3 is TGTGCCAGCAGCGACAGCCTACTTAATGAAAAACTGTTTTTT. Residues: CASSDSLLNEKLFF.

J is TRBJ1-1 and V is TRBV10-3, with unresolved D. The V and J ends lost 4 bases and 2 bases respectively, with 14 bases between them. Germline V gives CDR1 ENHRY, CDR2 SYGVKD. The CDR3 contains 15 residues. The CDR3 loop is CAISVLLERNTEAFF. CDR3 nucleotides: TGTGCCATCAGTGTTCTATTGGAGAGAAACACTGAAGCTTTCTTT.

The chain is built from TRBV27 and TRBJ2-2; 9 positions match TRBD1. The ends lost 7 bases at V and 3 bases at J; junction bases unmatched: 9. CDR3 length: 16 amino acids. CDR1 is MNHEY and CDR2 is SMNVEV in the germline V gene (reference sequence). The CDR3 protein is CASMGLGQGYTGELFF. CDR3 DNA: TGTGCCAGCATGGGTTTGGGACAGGGTTACACCGGGGAGCTGTTTTTT.

This chain connects TRBV7-3 to TRBJ2-1; no definite D call. CDR1 is SGHTA, CDR2 FQGTGA, per germline. CDR3 length equals 13 residues. Trimming pared 5 bases from V and 7 bases from J, leaving 12 bases between. This CDR3 is CASSTTPMNEQFF. The CDR3 DNA follows: TGTGCCAGCAGCACGACCCCTATGAATGAGCAGTTCTTC.

CDR3 bases: TGTGCCAGCAGCTGGGACACTGAAGCTTTCTTT. This sequence encodes CASSWDTEAFF. This chain joins TRBV5-6 and TRBJ1-1; D unclear. Trimming shortened V by 3 bases and J by 3 bases, and 3 bases separated the two germline ends. The CDR3 sequence is 11 residues long. Germline V gene sequence: CDR1 SGHDT, CDR2 YYEEEE.

The V call is TRBV19, the J call TRBJ1-5; possible D gene TRBD1, 5 bases. The CDR3 length is 13 residues. Germline V gene sequence: CDR1 LNHDA, CDR2 SQIVND (reference sequence). The ends were cut back, 7 bases at V and 7 bases at J, with 14 bases in the middle. CDR3 amino acids: CASMRQGGQPQHF. CDR3 coding DNA: TGTGCCAGTATGCGGCAGGGCGGGCAGCCCCAGCATTTT. The full variable domain, rest sourced from reference TRBV19 and TRBJ1-5, is DGGITQSPKYLFRKEGQNVTLSCEQNLNHDAMYWYRQDPGQGLRLIYYSQIVNDFQKGDIAEGYSVSREKKESFPLTVTSAQKNPTAFYLCASMRQGGQPQHFGDGTRLSIL.

This clone appeared a few times. The chain employs TRBV4-3 and TRBJ1-4; 11 nucleotides match TRBD1. Germline V gives CDR1 LGHNA, CDR2 YSLEER. This CDR3 is built from 16 residues. V gave up 1 base and J gave up 6 bases; unmatched junction bases: 4. The CDR3 DNA is TGCGCCAGCAGCCAAGGGGACAGGGGGGCCTATGAAAAACTGTTTTTT. Translating it yields CASSQGDRGAYEKLFF.

V is TRBV5-1 and J is TRBJ1-5; perhaps TRBD1 as D (6 bases). The germline V gene encodes CDR1 SGHRS and CDR2 YFSETQ. This CDR3 region has 14 residues. The V end lost 0 bases, the J end lost 5 bases, and 9 bases lay between the germline ends. The CDR3 reads CASSLGTADQPQHF. The CDR3 DNA is TGCGCCAGCAGCTTGGGGACAGCTGATCAGCCCCAGCATTTT. Full variable domain (rest looked up from reference TRBV5-1 and TRBJ1-5): KAGVTQTPRYLIKTRGQQVTLSCSPISGHRSVSWYQQTPGQGLQFLFEYFSETQRNKGNFPGRFSGRQFSNSRSEMNVSTLELGDSALYLCASSLGTADQPQHFGDGTRLSIL.

Concerning this clone itself: The junction and the germline gene differ at one end; a read error may be behind it. Other DNA sequences from this sample encode an identical CDR3 as well. The chain combines TRBV30 with TRBJ2-7; maybe TRBD1 (5 bases). Germline V gives CDR1 GTSNPN, CDR2 SVGIG (reference sequence). There are 14 residues in the CDR3. CDR3: CAWSLGLLSLEQYF. The CDR3 coding sequence is TGTGCCTGGAGTTTGGGGCTTCTCTCTCTCGAGCAGTATTTC.

The CDR3 spells CASSFFRDSYEQYF. The CDR3 DNA reads TGTGCCAGCAGTTTTTTCCGGGACTCCTACGAGCAGTACTTC. This chain uses TRBV28 with TRBJ2-7; the D gene is possibly TRBD2 (5 bases). CDR3 length equals 14 residues. V was shortened by 3 bases and J by 0 bases, with 9 bases between the two germline ends. Germline values: CDR1 MDHEN, CDR2 SYDVKM.

The chain has TRBV13 and TRBJ2-1; D possibly matches TRBD1 or TRBD2 (5 bases each). Per germline, CDR1 PRHDT and CDR2 FYEKMQ (reference sequence). Trimming stripped 6 bases from V and 9 bases from J, with 18 bases between. The CDR3 consists of 14 residues. CDR3 in amino acids: CASSKGPPPREQFF. The CDR3 bases are TGTGCCAGCAGTAAGGGACCTCCCCCTCGTGAGCAGTTCTTC.

The chain has TRBV11-2 and TRBJ2-1, with 15 bases fitting TRBD2. Germline CDR1 is SGHAT and CDR2 is FQNNGV. The length of the CDR3 is 16 residues. The J segment lost 6 bases and the V segment lost 7 bases, leaving 7 bases of the junction unmatched. CDR3 amino acids: CASKTPGLAGGNEQFF. CDR3 DNA: TGTGCCAGCAAAACTCCGGGACTAGCGGGAGGCAATGAGCAGTTCTTC.

The V gene is TRBV7-6, the J gene TRBJ2-2; weak D call: TRBD1 (8 bases). Per the germline V gene, CDR1 is SGHVS and CDR2 is FNYEAQ. The length of the CDR3 is 15 residues. Trimming left V 4 bases short and J 5 bases short, with 14 bases between. CDR3 protein: CASSSGQGGTGELFF. As DNA, the CDR3 is TGTGCCAGCAGCTCTGGACAGGGAGGGACCGGGGAGCTGTTTTTT.

This chain links TRBV6-5 with TRBJ1-6, with D unclear. CDR1 and CDR2 (germline): MNHEY, SVGAGI. CDR3 length: 13 amino acids. Trimming pared 2 bases from V and 10 bases from J, leaving 9 bases between. The CDR3 here is CASSYEVGSPLHF. In nucleotides, the CDR3 is TGTGCCAGCAGTTACGAGGTGGGGTCACCCCTCCACTTT.

The gene calls are TRBV11-1 and TRBJ2-5; either TRBD1 or TRBD2 may fit D (5 bases each). This CDR3 has 12 residues. The germline V and J ends were trimmed by 2 bases and 6 bases, with 7 bases remaining between them. From germline, CDR1 is SGHAT and CDR2 FQDESV (reference sequence). CDR3 DNA sequence: TGTGCCAGCAGCTTATGGGGGAAGACCCAGTACTTC. This gives the protein CASSLWGKTQYF.

The rearrangement uses TRBV19 and TRBJ2-5; 8 bases agree with TRBD1. The ends lost 6 bases at V and 6 bases at J; junction bases unmatched: 12. Germline CDR1 LNHDA, CDR2 SQIVND (reference sequence). This CDR3 comprises 15 residues. In nucleotides, the CDR3 is TGTGCCAGTAGCCTCGAGGCAGGGGGCGGGAAGACCCAGTACTTC. Translated, it gives CASSLEAGGGKTQYF.

This clone has just a few counts. The chain carries TRBV28 and TRBJ1-1; maybe TRBD1 (6 bases). Trimming pared 3 bases from V and 4 bases from J, leaving 12 bases between. Germline CDR1 and CDR2: MDHEN and SYDVKM. The CDR3 sequence is 14 residues long. The CDR3 DNA is TGTGCCAGCAGTTTCCGGGGGCAGGGCACTGAAGCTTTCTTT. Protein: CASSFRGQGTEAFF.

The chain uses TRBV14 and TRBJ2-7; no reliable D call. V was cut by 4 bases and J by 3 bases, with 4 bases left in between. This CDR3 spans 11 amino acids. The germline V gene encodes CDR1 SGHDN and CDR2 FVKESK. The CDR3 region is CASSLLYEQYF. CDR3 DNA: TGTGCCAGCAGCCTCCTCTACGAGCAGTACTTC. The variable domain in full, with the rest retrieved from reference TRBV14 and TRBJ2-7, is EAGVTQFPSHSVIEKGQTVTLRCDPISGHDNLYWYRRVMGKEIKFLLHFVKESKQDESGMPNNRFLAERTGGTYSTLKVQPAELEDSGVYFCASSLLYEQYFGPGTRLTVT.

The gene calls are TRBV27 and TRBJ1-4; 10 nucleotides match TRBD1. The CDR3 runs to 14 residues. Germline CDR1 and CDR2: MNHEY and SMNVEV (reference sequence). V was clipped by 8 bases and J by 3 bases; unmatched bases: 3. The CDR3 here is CASGGTGANEKLFF. CDR3 nucleotide sequence: TGTGCCAGCGGAGGGACAGGGGCTAATGAAAAACTGTTTTTT.

This clone has a single count. The genes are TRBV4-1 and TRBJ2-3, with 13 nucleotides matching TRBD2. The junction had 7 bases not matched to a gene; V was cut back by 2 bases and J by 2 bases. The CDR3 has 18 amino acids. Germline CDR1 MGHRA, CDR2 YSYEKL. CDR3 in DNA: TGCGCCAGCAGCCAACGCCTGACTAGCGGGGGGAACACAGATACGCAGTATTTT. Its translation: CASSQRLTSGGNTDTQYF.

This chain uses TRBV5-4 with TRBJ2-5, with D perhaps TRBD2 (6 bases). Germline CDR1 is SGHNT and CDR2 is YYREEE (reference sequence). Trimming removed 3 bases at V and 5 bases at J, with 17 bases between. CDR3 size: 15 residues. The CDR3 DNA is TGTGCCAGCAGCTCTCAACCGGGAGATAGGGAGACCCAGTACTTC. Encoded protein: CASSSQPGDRETQYF.

The chain has TRBV6-1 and TRBJ2-3; 7 nucleotides match TRBD1. CDR1 and CDR2 (germline): MNHNS, SASEGT. The CDR3 is 19 residues long. The V segment lost 4 bases and the J segment 0 bases; nucleotides outside the gene matches: 16. CDR3 DNA: TGTGCCAGCAGTGGCCGCCGTGGAATCAGGGGGTCAAGCACAGATACGCAGTATTTT. Protein sequence: CASSGRRGIRGSSTDTQYF.

The rearrangement joins TRBV7-9 to TRBJ2-2; 9 bases are shared with TRBD2. Per germline, CDR1 SEHNR and CDR2 FQNEAQ (reference sequence). The CDR3 totals 16 residues. J lost 0 bases, V lost 5 bases, and 4 bases had no gene match. The CDR3 sequence: CASSRSSGANTGELFF. For the CDR3, the DNA is TGTGCCAGCAGCCGATCTAGCGGGGCGAACACCGGGGAGCTGTTTTTT.

The chain joins TRBV2 to TRBJ2-7; a possible D gene is TRBD2 (6 bases). V lost 3 bases, J lost 3 bases, and 9 bases lay in between. This CDR3 contains 13 residues. Per the germline V gene, CDR1 is SNHLY and CDR2 is FYNNEI. CDR3 sequence (DNA): TGTGCCAGCAGTGAGCGGGGACTCTACGAGCAGTACTTC. Its translation is CASSERGLYEQYF.

The CDR3 protein is CATKIGAGSGYEQYF. For the CDR3, the DNA is TGTGCCACCAAAATAGGGGCAGGGTCGGGCTACGAGCAGTACTTC. This sequence joins TRBV19 and TRBJ2-7; a possible D gene is TRBD1 (5 bases). Germline V CDR1 and CDR2: LNHDA, SQIVND (reference sequence). With 10 bases removed from V and 3 bases from J, the gap between germline ends came to 22 bases. The CDR3 consists of 15 residues.

A note on this clone: Possible read error: a much larger clone is one base away. Within the sample, other DNA sequences also encode this same CDR3. The J gene is TRBJ2-7, the V gene TRBV7-2; D not certain. CDR1 SGHTA and CDR2 FQGNSA come from the germline V gene. This CDR3 is 11 amino acids long. V was clipped by 5 bases and J by 1 base, with 3 bases between them. CDR3 in amino acids: CASSPSYEQYF. CDR3 nucleotides: TGTGCCAGCAGCCCATCCTACGAGCAGTACTTC. Complete variable domain (other parts from reference TRBV7-2 and TRBJ2-7): GAGVSQSPSNKVTEKGKDVELRCDPISGHTALYWYRQSLGQGLEFLIYFQGNSAPDKSGLPSDRFSAERTGGSVSTLTIQRTQQEDSAVYLCASSPSYEQYFGPGTRLTVT.

The CDR3 reads CASSLLDRSGNTIYF. The CDR3 DNA reads TGTGCCAGCAGTTTACTGGACAGGTCTGGAAACACCATATATTTT. The chain employs TRBV28 and TRBJ1-3, with 7 nucleotides matching TRBD1. Germline V gives CDR1 MDHEN, CDR2 SYDVKM. There are 15 residues in the CDR3. V shed 2 bases and J 1 base; nucleotides not matched to a gene: 2.

The chain couples TRBV6-5 to TRBJ1-2; 10 positions agree with TRBD1. After removal of 6 bases from V and 5 bases from J, the junction contained 6 bases not matched to a gene. Germline V gives CDR1 MNHEY, CDR2 SVGAGI. The CDR3 spans 14 residues. CDR3 in amino acids: CASRGGTGEYGYTF. CDR3 coding DNA: TGTGCCAGCAGGGGGGGGACAGGGGAATATGGCTACACCTTC.

This CDR3 is CATASGATNEKLFF. The CDR3 DNA reads as TGTGCCACCGCCTCGGGTGCAACTAATGAAAAACTGTTTTTT. This sequence joins TRBV10-3 and TRBJ1-4; D is uncertain. CDR1 ENHRY and CDR2 SYGVKD come from the germline V gene. The V end lost 10 bases, the J end lost 0 bases, and 12 bases lay between the germline ends. CDR3 length: 14 amino acids.